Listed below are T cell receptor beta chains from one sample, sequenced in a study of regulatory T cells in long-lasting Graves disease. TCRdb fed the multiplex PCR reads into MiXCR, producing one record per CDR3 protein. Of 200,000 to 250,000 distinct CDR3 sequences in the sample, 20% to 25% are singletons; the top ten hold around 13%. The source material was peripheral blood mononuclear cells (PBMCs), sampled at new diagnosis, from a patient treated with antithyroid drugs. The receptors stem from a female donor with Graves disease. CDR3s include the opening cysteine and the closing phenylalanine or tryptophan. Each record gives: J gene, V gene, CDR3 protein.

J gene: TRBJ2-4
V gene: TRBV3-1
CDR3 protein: CASSQSWPRSQGGNIQYF

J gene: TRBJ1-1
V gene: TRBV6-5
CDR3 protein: CASSYSPSYEAFF

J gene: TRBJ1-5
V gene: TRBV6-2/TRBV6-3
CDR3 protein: CASTSDESNQPQHF

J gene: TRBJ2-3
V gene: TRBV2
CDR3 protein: CASSEGGTSGGETQYF

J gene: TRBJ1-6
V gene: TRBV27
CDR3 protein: CASSLPGSNLHF

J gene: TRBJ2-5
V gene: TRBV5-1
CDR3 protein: CASSDEGFETQYF

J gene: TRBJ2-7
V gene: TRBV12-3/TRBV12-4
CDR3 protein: CASSSAGTATYEQYF

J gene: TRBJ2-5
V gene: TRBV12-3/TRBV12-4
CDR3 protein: CASSLQGSIRETQYF

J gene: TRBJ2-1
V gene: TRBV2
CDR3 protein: CASSDRLTYNEQFF

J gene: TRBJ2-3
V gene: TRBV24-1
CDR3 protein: CATSGGTDTQYF

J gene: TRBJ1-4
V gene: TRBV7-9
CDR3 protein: CASSLGVHANEKLFF

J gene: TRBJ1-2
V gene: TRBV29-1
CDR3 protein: CSVVWGNYGYTF

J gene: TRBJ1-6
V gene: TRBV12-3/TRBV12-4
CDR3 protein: CASRDTVSEPLHF

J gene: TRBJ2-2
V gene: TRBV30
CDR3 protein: CAWSVLGTGELFF

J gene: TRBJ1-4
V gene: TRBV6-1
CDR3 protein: CASRAELTTNEKLFF

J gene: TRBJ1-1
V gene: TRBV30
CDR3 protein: CAWRGQPNTEAFF

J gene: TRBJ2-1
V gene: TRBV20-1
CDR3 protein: CSAQLAGEQFF

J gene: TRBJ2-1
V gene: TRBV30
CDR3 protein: CAWTTTLNEQFF

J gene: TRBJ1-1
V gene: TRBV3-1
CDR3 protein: CASRATGVNTEAFF

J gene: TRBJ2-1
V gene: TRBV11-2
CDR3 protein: CASSRKAGGWNEQFF

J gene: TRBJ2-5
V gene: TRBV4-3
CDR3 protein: CASSQELTSQETQYF

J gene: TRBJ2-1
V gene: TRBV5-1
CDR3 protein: CASSLAVAGGLNEQFF

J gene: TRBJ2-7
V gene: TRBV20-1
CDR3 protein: CSARIRSEQYF

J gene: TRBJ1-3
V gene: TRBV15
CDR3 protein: CATSSYGNTIYF

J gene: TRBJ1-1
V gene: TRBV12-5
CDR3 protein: CASGSAGPNTEAFF

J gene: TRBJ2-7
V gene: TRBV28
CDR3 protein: CASRPGQGYEQYF

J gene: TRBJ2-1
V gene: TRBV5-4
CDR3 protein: CASSLVGPNEQFF

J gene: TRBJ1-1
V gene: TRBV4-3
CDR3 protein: CASSQGQRGNTEAFF

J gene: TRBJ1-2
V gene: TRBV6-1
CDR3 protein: CASSIDRVYGYTF

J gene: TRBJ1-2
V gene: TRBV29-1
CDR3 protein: CSAGQGEVYYGYTF

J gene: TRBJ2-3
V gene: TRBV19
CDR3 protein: CASSKSEATDTQYF

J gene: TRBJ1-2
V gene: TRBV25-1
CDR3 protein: CASLGQGLGSLGYTF

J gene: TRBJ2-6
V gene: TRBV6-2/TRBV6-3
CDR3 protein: CASTRDRGLGANVLTF

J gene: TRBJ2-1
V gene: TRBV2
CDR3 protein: CASRPTSNEQFF

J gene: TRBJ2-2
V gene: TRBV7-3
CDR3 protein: CASSPPAGANTGELFF

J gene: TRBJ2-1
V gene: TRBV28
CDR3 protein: CASIQTSGGDSSYNEQFF

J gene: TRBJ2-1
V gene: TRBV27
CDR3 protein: CASSLSSGRINEQFF

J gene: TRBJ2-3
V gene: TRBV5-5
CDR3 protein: CASSFILVSTSDTQYF

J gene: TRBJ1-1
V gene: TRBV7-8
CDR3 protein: CASSSRGTEAFF

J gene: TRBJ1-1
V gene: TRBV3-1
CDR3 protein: CASSQRQSNTEAFF

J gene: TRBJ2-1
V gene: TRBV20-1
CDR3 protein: CSARDLRSYNEQFF

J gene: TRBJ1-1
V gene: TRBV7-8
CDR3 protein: CASSQRAQLYTEAFF

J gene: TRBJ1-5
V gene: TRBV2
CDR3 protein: CASADRGPNQPQHF

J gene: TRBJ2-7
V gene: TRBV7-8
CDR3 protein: CASSFSSEQYF

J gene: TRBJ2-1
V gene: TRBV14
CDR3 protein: CASSQDAGGLGNEQFF

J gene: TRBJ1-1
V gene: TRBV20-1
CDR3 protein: CSAPKRGQGDTEAFF

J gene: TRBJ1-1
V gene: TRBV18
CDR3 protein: CASSGVLNTEAFF

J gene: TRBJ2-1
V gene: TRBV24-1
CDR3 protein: CATSDPEDGVGNEQFF

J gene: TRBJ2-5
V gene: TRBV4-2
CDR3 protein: CASSQQAGQETQYF

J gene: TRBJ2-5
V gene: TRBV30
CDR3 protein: CAWSGSIRARLQETQYF